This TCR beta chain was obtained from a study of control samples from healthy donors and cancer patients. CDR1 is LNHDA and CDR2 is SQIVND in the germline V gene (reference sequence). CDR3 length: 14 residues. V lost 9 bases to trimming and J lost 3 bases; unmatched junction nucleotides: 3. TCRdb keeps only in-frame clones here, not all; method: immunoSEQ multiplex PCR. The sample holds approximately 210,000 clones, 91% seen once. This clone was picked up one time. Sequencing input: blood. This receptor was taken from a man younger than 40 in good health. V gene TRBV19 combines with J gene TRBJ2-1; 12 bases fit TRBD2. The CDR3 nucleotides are TGTGCCAGCGGACTAGCGGGGCTCTACAATGAGCAGTTCTTC. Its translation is CASGLAGLYNEQFF.